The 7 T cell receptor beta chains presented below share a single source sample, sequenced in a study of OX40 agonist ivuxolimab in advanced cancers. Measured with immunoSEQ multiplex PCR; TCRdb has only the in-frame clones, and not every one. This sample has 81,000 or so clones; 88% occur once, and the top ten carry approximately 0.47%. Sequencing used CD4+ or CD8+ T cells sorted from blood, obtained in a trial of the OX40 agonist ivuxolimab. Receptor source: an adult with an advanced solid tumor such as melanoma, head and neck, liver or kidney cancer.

CDR3 loop: CASSRQEPYNEQFF. The CDR3 DNA reads TGTGCCAGCAGCCGACAGGAGCCCTACAATGAGCAGTTCTTC. The chain couples TRBV14 to TRBJ2-1; D might be TRBD1 (6 bases). Looked up from germline, CDR1 is SGHDN and CDR2 is FVKESK. CDR3 length: 14 amino acids. V was clipped by 4 bases and J by 2 bases, with 9 bases between them.

The CDR3 DNA is TGTGCCAGCAGCTCGAGACGTTCTAGCGGGGGACCCTGGGAGACCCAGTACTTC. Translation gives CASSSRRSSGGPWETQYF. V and J are TRBV5-8 and TRBJ2-5; 10 nucleotides match TRBD2. The CDR3 runs to 18 residues. Germline V gene lookup returns CDR1 SGHTS and CDR2 YDEGEE. With 3 bases clipped from V and 5 bases from J, the junction kept 16 bases outside the gene matches.

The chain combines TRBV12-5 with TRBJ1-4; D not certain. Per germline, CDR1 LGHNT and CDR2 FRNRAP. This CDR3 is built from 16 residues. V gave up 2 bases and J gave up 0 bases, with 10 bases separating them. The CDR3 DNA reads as TGTGCTAGTGGTTTGTTCTTCGGAGCAACTAATGAAAAACTGTTTTTT. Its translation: CASGLFFGATNEKLFF. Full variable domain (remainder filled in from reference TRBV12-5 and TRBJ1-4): DARVTQTPRHKVTEMGQEVTMRCQPILGHNTVFWYRQTMMQGLELLAYFRNRAPLDDSGMPKDRFSAEMPDATLATLKIQPSEPRDSAVYFCASGLFFGATNEKLFFGSGTQLSVL.

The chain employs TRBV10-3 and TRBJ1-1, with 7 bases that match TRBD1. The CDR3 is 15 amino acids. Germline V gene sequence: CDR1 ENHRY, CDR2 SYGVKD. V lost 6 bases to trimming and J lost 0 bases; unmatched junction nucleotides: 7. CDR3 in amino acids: CAIRPGQKLNTEAFF. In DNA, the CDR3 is TGTGCCATCAGACCGGGACAGAAATTGAACACTGAAGCTTTCTTT.

The CDR3 region is CASSIRRNSNQPQHF. As DNA, the CDR3 is TGTGCCAGTAGTATTAGACGAAATAGCAATCAGCCCCAGCATTTT. The genes are TRBV19 and TRBJ1-5; D unresolved. CDR1 and CDR2 (germline): LNHDA, SQIVND (reference sequence). V lost 3 bases and J lost 0, with 9 bases in between. The CDR3 contains 15 residues.

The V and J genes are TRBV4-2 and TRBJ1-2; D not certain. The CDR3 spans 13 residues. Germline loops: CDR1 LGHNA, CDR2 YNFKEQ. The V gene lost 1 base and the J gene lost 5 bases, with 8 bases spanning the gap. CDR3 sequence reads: CASSQVTEYGYTF. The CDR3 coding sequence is TGTGCCAGCAGCCAAGTAACGGAATATGGCTACACCTTC.

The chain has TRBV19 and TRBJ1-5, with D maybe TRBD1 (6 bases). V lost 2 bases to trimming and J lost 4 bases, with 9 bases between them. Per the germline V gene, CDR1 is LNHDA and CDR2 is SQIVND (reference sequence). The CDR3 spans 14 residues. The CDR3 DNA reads TGTGCCAGTAGTATATCAGGGGAGAATCAGCCCCAGCATTTT. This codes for CASSISGENQPQHF.